This paragraph covers one TCR beta chain sequence. Its antigen is undetermined. The CDR3 runs 16 residues. V shed 0 bases and J 5 bases; nucleotides not matched to a gene: 9. Per the germline V gene, CDR1 is SGHRS and CDR2 is YFSETQ. This entry belongs to a study of T cells after posttransplantation cyclophosphamide. Study outcomes and limitations: Recipient CMV seropositivity and CMV reactivation strongly tracked TRB clonality.

Cyclophosphamide on days +3 and +4 followed busulfan-fludarabine conditioning and a marrow graft. Sequencing used immunoSEQ multiplex PCR; TCRdb keeps in-frame clones, though not all of them. Among some 34,000 clones listed, roughly 73% were seen once. Sequenced material: CD4+ T cells sorted from blood, taken approximately 2,000 days after a stem cell transplant with posttransplant cyclophosphamide. This TCR was sampled from a female patient aged 35-55 years who received an allogeneic stem cell transplant from a related donor, was CMV-positive, and had no GVHD. The T cells may come from the graft donor. The genes are TRBV5-1 and TRBJ1-1; 8 bases align to TRBD1. Written as DNA, the CDR3 is TGCGCCAGCAGCTTGGAACCTACAGGGGGGTTTACTGAAGCTTTCTTT. Amino acids: CASSLEPTGGFTEAFF.